The 28 T cell receptor beta chains reported below all come from one sample, sequenced in a study of blood T cell repertoires in COVID-19. Some clones are missing from TCRdb's copy, which holds only in-frame ones; the method was immunoSEQ multiplex PCR. The table has nearly 250,000 clones, 85% to 90% seen once; the top ten hold around 0.8%. Sequenced input: PBMCs or T cells enriched from blood (not recorded which). The receptors shown here come from a man aged 45-65 years who had been exposed to COVID-19.

The chain carries TRBV5-4 and TRBJ2-5; 7 bases map to TRBD1. V lost 4 bases and J lost 1; bases outside the gene matches: 7. The CDR3 has 15 residues. In germline, CDR1 is SGHNT, CDR2 YYREEE (reference sequence). Here the CDR3 DNA reads TGTGCCAGCAGCCCGGGACAGCGATTCCAAGAGACCCAGTACTTC. It specifies CASSPGQRFQETQYF. Complete variable domain (other parts from reference TRBV5-4 and TRBJ2-5): ETGVTQSPTHLIKTRGQQVTLRCSSQSGHNTVSWYQQALGQGPQFIFQYYREEENGRGNFPPRFSGLQFPNYSSELNVNALELDDSALYLCASSPGQRFQETQYFGPGTRLLVL.

A note on this clone: The junction does not match germline at one end; this may be a read error. The chain joins TRBV28 to TRBJ2-3; maybe TRBD2 (5 bases). Per germline, CDR1 MDHEN and CDR2 SYDVKM. The CDR3 spans 18 residues. The CDR3 region has the DNA TGTGCCAGCAGCTTATCCCTTGGACTCGGCTCAAACACAGATACGCAGTATTTT. This translates into CASSLSLGLGSNTDTQYF.

V usage is TRBV7-2 and J usage is TRBJ2-5; TRBD2 agrees at 9 bases. V dropped 2 bases and J dropped 6; count of bases not matched to a gene: 10. Germline V gives CDR1 SGHTA, CDR2 FQGNSA. The CDR3 length is 16 residues. The CDR3 DNA reads as TGTGCCAGCAGCTTACGGATCGCGGGGGGGGAGAAGACCCAGTACTTC. Translated, it gives CASSLRIAGGEKTQYF. Complete variable domain (other parts from reference TRBV7-2 and TRBJ2-5): GAGVSQSPSNKVTEKGKDVELRCDPISGHTALYWYRQSLGQGLEFLIYFQGNSAPDKSGLPSDRFSAERTGGSVSTLTIQRTQQEDSAVYLCASSLRIAGGEKTQYFGPGTRLLVL.

This chain joins TRBV9 and TRBJ2-7, with a possible D match to TRBD1 (6 bases). The germline gives CDR1 SGDLS, CDR2 YYNGEE. The V and J ends lost 2 bases and 0 bases respectively, with 9 bases between them. The CDR3 is 14 amino acids. The DNA of the CDR3 is TGTGCCAGCAGCGTTACAGGGAGCTCCTACGAGCAGTACTTC. This gives the protein CASSVTGSSYEQYF.

The chain uses TRBV6-6 and TRBJ1-2; TRBD1 matches at 8 bases. The V gene's germline CDR1 is MNHNY and CDR2 SVGAGI (reference sequence). The CDR3 has 16 amino acids. The J segment lost 4 bases and the V segment lost 7 bases, leaving 14 bases of the junction unmatched. The CDR3 here is CASILRTGQVGYGYTF. CDR3 nucleotide sequence: TGTGCCAGCATTCTTCGGACAGGGCAGGTGGGCTATGGCTACACCTTC.

As regards this clone: Relative to the germline gene, one junction end is altered; a read error may explain this. The chain links TRBV7-7 to TRBJ1-6; D is perhaps TRBD1 (6 bases). This CDR3 spans 15 amino acids. Per germline, CDR1 SSHAT and CDR2 FNYEAQ (reference sequence). CDR3 coding DNA: TGTGCTAGCAGCTTAAGGGGGGGGCAGGATTCACCCCTCCACTTT. Protein product: CASSLRGGQDSPLHF.

This clone appeared a single time. In DNA, the CDR3 is TGTGCCAGTAGTACCGAATTGGTCAGGGGGCTTTATGGCACTGAAGCTTTCTTT. Amino acid sequence: CASSTELVRGLYGTEAFF. The V gene is TRBV19, the J gene TRBJ1-1; 8 nucleotides match TRBD1. Germline V gene lookup returns CDR1 LNHDA and CDR2 SQIVND (reference sequence). The CDR3 is 18 residues long. J was trimmed by 4 bases and V by 4 bases; bases with no gene match: 17.

This CDR3 reads CASRPPGQGPDEIAKNIQYF. Here the CDR3 DNA reads TGCGCCAGCAGGCCACCGGGACAGGGGCCCGACGAAATAGCCAAAAACATTCAGTACTTC. The chain is built from TRBV10-1 and TRBJ2-4; 10 bases agree with TRBD1. With 6 bases clipped from V and 0 bases from J, the junction kept 17 bases outside the gene matches. The CDR3 extends over 20 amino acids. The germline V gene has CDR1 WNHNN and CDR2 SYGVQD (reference sequence).

This chain connects TRBV19 to TRBJ1-1; possibly TRBD1 for D (6 bases). V lost 3 bases to trimming and J lost 10 bases, with 9 bases between them. Germline-derived CDR1 and CDR2 are LNHDA and SQIVND (reference sequence). CDR3 length: 11 residues. CDR3 coding DNA: TGTGCCAGTAGTATCCAGGGGAGAGCTTTCTTT. Residues: CASSIQGRAFF.

J is TRBJ1-5 and V is TRBV6-5; D might be TRBD1 (6 bases). Trimming left V 5 bases short and J 4 bases short, with 9 bases between. This CDR3 has 13 residues. The V gene's germline CDR1 is MNHEY and CDR2 SVGAGI. CDR3 nucleotides: TGTGCCAGCAGTACAGGGCGGAATCAGCCCCAGCATTTT. It is translated as CASSTGRNQPQHF.

The CDR3 sequence: CASTVDITSTDTQYF. DNA for the CDR3: TGTGCCAGCACCGTCGACATAACTAGCACAGATACGCAGTATTTT. The J gene is TRBJ2-3, the V gene TRBV2, with no clear D. Trimming left V 7 bases short and J 0 bases short, with 14 bases between. This CDR3 region has 15 residues. Germline CDR1 SNHLY, CDR2 FYNNEI.

The chain joins TRBV6-5 to TRBJ2-7; 7 bases are a match to TRBD2. This CDR3 spans 13 amino acids. Germline V gene data show CDR1 as MNHEY and CDR2 as SVGAGI. The V gene end was trimmed by 8 bases and the J gene end by 6 bases; junction bases not matched to a gene: 10. The CDR3 nucleotides read TGTGCCAGCCACGCTACCCGGGGGGTCGAGCAGTACGTC. It codes for CASHATRGVEQYV.

This sequence joins TRBV29-1 and TRBJ2-1, with D hard to call. The germline V gene encodes CDR1 SQVTM and CDR2 ANQGSEA. Trimming removed 1 base from V and 0 bases from J, with 4 bases in between. The CDR3 is 13 amino acids. CDR3 residues: CSVEVSSYNEQFF. CDR3 nucleotides: TGCAGCGTTGAAGTTAGCTCCTACAATGAGCAGTTCTTC.

V is TRBV5-1 and J is TRBJ2-2; the match to TRBD2 covers 10 bases. CDR3 size: 16 residues. Germline V lookup: CDR1 SGHRS, CDR2 YFSETQ. With V trimmed by 4 bases and J by 5 bases, 8 bases remained unmatched. CDR3 sequence reads: CASSPFLSGGTGELFF. The CDR3 DNA sequence: TGCGCCAGCAGCCCATTCCTTAGCGGGGGGACCGGGGAGCTGTTTTTT.

This chain connects TRBV10-3 to TRBJ2-2, with D perhaps matching TRBD1 (6 bases). Germline V lookup: CDR1 ENHRY, CDR2 SYGVKD. This CDR3 has 14 residues. Trimming removed 10 bases at V and 0 bases at J, with 12 bases between. The CDR3 DNA reads as TGTGCCACCTTAAGGACAGCGAACACCGGGGAGCTGTTTTTT. As protein: CATLRTANTGELFF.

V usage is TRBV6-5 and J usage is TRBJ1-2; D perhaps matches TRBD1 (6 bases). The germline V and J ends were trimmed by 6 bases and 3 bases, with 14 bases remaining between them. The CDR3 runs 14 residues. Germline V gene sequence: CDR1 MNHEY, CDR2 SVGAGI. CDR3 sequence reads: CASSVSGVYYGYTF. The CDR3, as DNA: TGTGCCAGCAGCGTTTCAGGGGTCTACTATGGCTACACCTTC.

The table lists this clone with a few counts. The chain uses TRBV5-1 and TRBJ1-5; a weak D match, TRBD1 (6 bases). This CDR3 has 13 amino acids. Germline assignment: CDR1 SGHRS and CDR2 YFSETQ. The germline V and J ends were trimmed by 0 bases and 5 bases, with 6 bases remaining between them. The CDR3 sequence: CASSLDRDQPQHF. The CDR3 bases are TGCGCCAGCAGCTTGGACAGGGATCAGCCCCAGCATTTT.

This chain links TRBV11-3 with TRBJ2-7; a weak D match, TRBD2 (5 bases). This CDR3 contains 15 residues. The germline V and J ends were trimmed by 1 base and 2 bases, with 12 bases remaining between them. Germline assignment: CDR1 SGHNT and CDR2 YENEEA. The CDR3 protein is CASSLGGADAYEQYV. The DNA of the CDR3 is TGTGCCAGCAGCTTAGGGGGAGCGGACGCCTACGAGCAGTACGTC.

The chain recombines TRBV19 with TRBJ2-5; 10 positions match TRBD2. Trimming cost V 4 bases and J 5 bases; bases outside gene matches: 13. The germline gives CDR1 LNHDA, CDR2 SQIVND (reference sequence). CDR3 size: 17 residues. CDR3 residues: CASSTTSGVKRRETQYF. In DNA form, the CDR3 reads TGTGCCAGTAGTACCACTAGCGGGGTTAAACGAAGGGAGACCCAGTACTTC.

J is TRBJ1-1 and V is TRBV18; no definite D call. CDR1 and CDR2 from the germline V gene are KGHSH and LQKENI. The V gene lost 4 bases and the J gene lost 2 bases, with 8 bases spanning the gap. There are 13 residues in the CDR3. The chain's CDR3 is CASSRPLNTEAFF. The CDR3 bases are TGTGCCAGCTCACGGCCCTTAAACACTGAAGCTTTCTTT.

This rearrangement joins TRBV6-5 to TRBJ2-7; TRBD1 aligns across 7 bases. This CDR3 contains 15 residues. Trimming cost V 5 bases and J 3 bases; bases outside gene matches: 10. Germline lookup yields CDR1 MNHEY and CDR2 SVGAGI. The CDR3 DNA reads TGTGCCAGCAGTCGCGGCGACAGGGCTCTCTACGAGCAGTACGTC. Protein: CASSRGDRALYEQYV.

The CDR3: CASRRLGTTPNTGELFF. The CDR3 DNA sequence: TGTGCCAGCAGGCGGCTCGGGACTACGCCGAACACCGGGGAGCTGTTTTTT. The rearrangement joins TRBV3-1 (or the pseudogene TRBV3-2) to TRBJ2-2; the match to TRBD2 covers 7 bases. Trimming took 6 bases from V and 0 from J; bases not matched to a gene: 10. This CDR3 region has 17 residues. Germline CDR1 reads LGHDT; CDR2 reads YNNKEL (reference sequence).

V gene TRBV12-5 combines with J gene TRBJ2-7, with D perhaps TRBD1 (5 bases). Per the germline V gene, CDR1 is LGHNT and CDR2 is FRNRAP. This CDR3 spans 15 amino acids. Trimming shortened V by 3 bases and J by 0 bases, and 12 bases separated the two germline ends. CDR3 in DNA: TGTGCTAGTGGTTTTGACAGACCATTCTCCTACGAGCAGTACGTC. Protein product: CASGFDRPFSYEQYV.

The chain couples TRBV14 to TRBJ1-4, with no clear D. CDR1 SGHDN and CDR2 FVKESK come from the germline V gene. Trimming took off 4 bases at V and 0 bases at J, with 15 bases between the two ends. The CDR3 is 17 amino acids. The CDR3 here is CASSPLSHSTTNEKLFF. The CDR3 nucleotides are TGTGCCAGCAGCCCTCTATCACACAGTACAACTAATGAAAAACTGTTTTTT.

This clone appeared once. The genes are TRBV28 and TRBJ2-1; 9 bases agree with TRBD2. Losses at the gene ends were 6 bases for V and 5 bases for J; bases not matched to a gene: 5. Germline assignment: CDR1 MDHEN and CDR2 SYDVKM. The CDR3 spans 14 residues. This CDR3 reads CASSLAGDHNEQFF. For the CDR3, the DNA is TGTGCCAGCAGCTTAGCGGGAGATCACAATGAGCAGTTCTTC.

There are a few counts of this clone. The V gene is TRBV11-3, the J gene TRBJ1-1; TRBD1 agrees at 7 bases. The CDR3 consists of 16 residues. The V segment lost 4 bases and the J segment 3 bases; nucleotides outside the gene matches: 11. Per germline, CDR1 SGHNT and CDR2 YENEEA. CDR3 loop: CASSSNRGHFYTEAFF. The CDR3 DNA reads TGTGCCAGCAGCTCGAACAGGGGCCACTTTTACACTGAAGCTTTCTTT.

The V call is TRBV19, the J call TRBJ1-1; weak D call: TRBD1 (5 bases). V shed 3 bases and J shed 10 bases, with 24 bases lying between them. Germline values: CDR1 LNHDA, CDR2 SQIVND (reference sequence). CDR3 length equals 16 residues. The CDR3 loop is CASSIAYGGDPRRAFF. The CDR3 nucleotides read TGTGCCAGTAGTATCGCCTACGGGGGAGACCCTAGGAGAGCTTTCTTT.

The gene calls are TRBV28 and TRBJ2-3; 15 bases map to TRBD2. The junction had 9 bases not matched to a gene; V was cut back by 6 bases and J by 5 bases. The germline gives CDR1 MDHEN, CDR2 SYDVKM. This CDR3 is built from 17 residues. This CDR3 reads CASRTYGLAGGGDTQYF. Written as DNA, the CDR3 is TGTGCCAGCAGGACGTACGGACTAGCGGGAGGGGGAGATACGCAGTATTTT.